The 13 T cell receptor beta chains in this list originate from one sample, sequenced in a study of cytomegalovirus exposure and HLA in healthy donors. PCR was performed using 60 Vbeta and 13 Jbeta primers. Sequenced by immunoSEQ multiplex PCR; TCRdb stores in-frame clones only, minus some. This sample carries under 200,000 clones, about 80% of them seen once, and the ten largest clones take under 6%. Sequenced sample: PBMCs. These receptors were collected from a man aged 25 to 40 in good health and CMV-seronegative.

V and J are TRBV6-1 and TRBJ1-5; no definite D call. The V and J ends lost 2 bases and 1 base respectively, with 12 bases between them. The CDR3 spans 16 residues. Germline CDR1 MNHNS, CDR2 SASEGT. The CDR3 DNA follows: TGTGCCAGCAGTGAACTGCGCGGATTGAGCAATCAGCCCCAGCATTTT. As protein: CASSELRGLSNQPQHF.

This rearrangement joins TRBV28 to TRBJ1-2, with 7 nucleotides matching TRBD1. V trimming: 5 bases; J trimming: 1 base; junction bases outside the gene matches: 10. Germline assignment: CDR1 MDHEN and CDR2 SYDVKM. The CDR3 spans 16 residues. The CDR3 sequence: CASSPPSRQGNYGYTF. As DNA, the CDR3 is TGTGCCAGCAGTCCCCCCTCCCGACAGGGTAACTATGGCTACACCTTC.

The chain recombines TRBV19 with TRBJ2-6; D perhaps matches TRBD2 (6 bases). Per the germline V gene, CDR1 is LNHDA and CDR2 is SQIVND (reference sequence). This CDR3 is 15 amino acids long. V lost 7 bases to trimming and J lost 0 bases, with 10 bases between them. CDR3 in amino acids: CASTSGLSGANVLTF. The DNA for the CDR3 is TGTGCCAGTACCTCGGGACTCTCTGGGGCCAACGTCCTGACTTTC.

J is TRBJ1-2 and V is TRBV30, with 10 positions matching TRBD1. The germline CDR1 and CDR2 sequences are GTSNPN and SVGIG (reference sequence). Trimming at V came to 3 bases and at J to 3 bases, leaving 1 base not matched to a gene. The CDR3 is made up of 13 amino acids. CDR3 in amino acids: CAWRGQGYYGYTF. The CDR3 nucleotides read TGTGCCTGGAGGGGACAGGGGTACTATGGCTACACCTTC.

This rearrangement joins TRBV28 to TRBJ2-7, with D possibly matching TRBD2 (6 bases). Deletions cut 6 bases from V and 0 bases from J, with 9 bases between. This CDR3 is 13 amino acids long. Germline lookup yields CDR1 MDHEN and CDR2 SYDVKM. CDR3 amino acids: CASRGTPSYEQYF. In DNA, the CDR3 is TGTGCCAGCAGGGGGACTCCCTCCTACGAGCAGTACTTC. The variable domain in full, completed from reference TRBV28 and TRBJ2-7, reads DVKVTQSSRYLVKRTGEKVFLECVQDMDHENMFWYRQDPGLGLRLIYFSYDVKMKEKGDIPEGYSVSREKKERFSLILESASTNQTSMYLCASRGTPSYEQYFGPGTRLTVT.

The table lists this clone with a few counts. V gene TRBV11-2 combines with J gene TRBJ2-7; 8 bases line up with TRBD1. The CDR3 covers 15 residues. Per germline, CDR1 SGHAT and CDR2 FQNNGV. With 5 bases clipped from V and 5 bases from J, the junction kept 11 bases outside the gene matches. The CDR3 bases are TGTGCCAGCAGCCTACTACGGACAGGGAACGACGAGCAGTACTTC. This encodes CASSLLRTGNDEQYF.

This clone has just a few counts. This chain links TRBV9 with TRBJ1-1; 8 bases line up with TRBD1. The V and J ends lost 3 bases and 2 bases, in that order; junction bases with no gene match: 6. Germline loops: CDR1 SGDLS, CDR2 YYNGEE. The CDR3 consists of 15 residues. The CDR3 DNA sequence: TGTGCCAGCAGCGCTGGACAGGGAGTAAACACTGAAGCTTTCTTT. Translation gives CASSAGQGVNTEAFF.

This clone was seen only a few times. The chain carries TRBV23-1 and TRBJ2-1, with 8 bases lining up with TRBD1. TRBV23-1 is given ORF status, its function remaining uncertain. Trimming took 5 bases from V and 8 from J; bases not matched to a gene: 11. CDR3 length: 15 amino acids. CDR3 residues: CASSWGTGGMDEQFF. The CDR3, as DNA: TGCGCCAGCAGTTGGGGGACAGGCGGGATGGATGAGCAGTTCTTC.

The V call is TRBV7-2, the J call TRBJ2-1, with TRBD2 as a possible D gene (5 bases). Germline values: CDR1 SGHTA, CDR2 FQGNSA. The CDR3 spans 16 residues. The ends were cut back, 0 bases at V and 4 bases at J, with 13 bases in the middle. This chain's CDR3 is CASSLAATGNYNEQFF. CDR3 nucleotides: TGTGCCAGCAGCTTAGCTGCGACGGGGAATTACAATGAGCAGTTCTTC. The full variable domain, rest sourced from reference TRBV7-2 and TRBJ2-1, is GAGVSQSPSNKVTEKGKDVELRCDPISGHTALYWYRQSLGQGLEFLIYFQGNSAPDKSGLPSDRFSAERTGGSVSTLTIQRTQQEDSAVYLCASSLAATGNYNEQFFGPGTRLTVL.

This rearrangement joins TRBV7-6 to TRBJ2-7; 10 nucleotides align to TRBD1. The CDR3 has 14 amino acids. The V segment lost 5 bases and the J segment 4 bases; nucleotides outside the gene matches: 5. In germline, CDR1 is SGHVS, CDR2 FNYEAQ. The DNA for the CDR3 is TGTGCCAGCAGCCGAACGGACAGGGGGTACGAGCAGTACTTC. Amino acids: CASSRTDRGYEQYF.

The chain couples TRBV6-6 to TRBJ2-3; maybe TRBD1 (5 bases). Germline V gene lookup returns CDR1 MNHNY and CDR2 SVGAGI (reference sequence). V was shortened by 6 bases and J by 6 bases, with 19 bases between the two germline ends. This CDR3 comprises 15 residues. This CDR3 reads CASSPEGAFLDTQYF. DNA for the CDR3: TGTGCCAGCAGCCCGGAAGGGGCGTTCCTTGATACGCAGTATTTT.

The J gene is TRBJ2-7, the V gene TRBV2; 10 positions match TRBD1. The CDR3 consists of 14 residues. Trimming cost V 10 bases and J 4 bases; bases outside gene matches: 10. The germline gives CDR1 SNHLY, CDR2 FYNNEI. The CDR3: CATQGKDRGYEQYF. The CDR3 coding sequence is TGTGCCACCCAAGGGAAGGACAGGGGGTACGAGCAGTACTTC.

CDR3 nucleotide sequence: TGTGCCAGCAGTTTATTGGACAGGGGCTACGAGCAGTACTTC. This sequence encodes CASSLLDRGYEQYF. The genes are TRBV28 and TRBJ2-7, with TRBD1 matching over 9 bases. The V and J ends lost 1 base and 3 bases, in that order; junction bases with no gene match: 1. Germline V gene lookup returns CDR1 MDHEN and CDR2 SYDVKM. This CDR3 has 14 amino acids.